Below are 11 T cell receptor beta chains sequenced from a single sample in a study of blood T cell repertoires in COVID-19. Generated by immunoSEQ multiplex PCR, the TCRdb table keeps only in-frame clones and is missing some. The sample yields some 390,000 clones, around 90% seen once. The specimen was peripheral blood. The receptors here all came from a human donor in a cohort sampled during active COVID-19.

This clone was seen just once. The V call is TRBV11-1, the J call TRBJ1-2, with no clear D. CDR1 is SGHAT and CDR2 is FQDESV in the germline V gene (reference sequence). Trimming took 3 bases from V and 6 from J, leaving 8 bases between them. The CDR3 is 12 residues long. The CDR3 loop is CASSFIGDGYTF. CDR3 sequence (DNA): TGTGCCAGCAGCTTTATCGGGGATGGCTACACCTTC.

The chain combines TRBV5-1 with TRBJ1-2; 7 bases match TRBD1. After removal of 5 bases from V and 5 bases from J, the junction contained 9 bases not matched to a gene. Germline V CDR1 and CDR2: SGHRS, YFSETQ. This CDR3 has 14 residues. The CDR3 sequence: CASSTGTDGYGYTF. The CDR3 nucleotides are TGCGCCAGCAGTACCGGGACAGACGGTTATGGCTACACCTTC. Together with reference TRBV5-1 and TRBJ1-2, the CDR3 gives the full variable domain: KAGVTQTPRYLIKTRGQQVTLSCSPISGHRSVSWYQQTPGQGLQFLFEYFSETQRNKGNFPGRFSGRQFSNSRSEMNVSTLELGDSALYLCASSTGTDGYGYTFGSGTRLTVV.

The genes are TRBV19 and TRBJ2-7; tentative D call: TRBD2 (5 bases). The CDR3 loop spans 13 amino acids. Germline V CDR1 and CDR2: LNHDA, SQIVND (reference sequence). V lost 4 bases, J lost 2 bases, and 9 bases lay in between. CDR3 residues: CASSKDGTYEQYF. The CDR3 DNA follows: TGTGCCAGTAGTAAGGACGGGACCTACGAGCAGTACTTC.

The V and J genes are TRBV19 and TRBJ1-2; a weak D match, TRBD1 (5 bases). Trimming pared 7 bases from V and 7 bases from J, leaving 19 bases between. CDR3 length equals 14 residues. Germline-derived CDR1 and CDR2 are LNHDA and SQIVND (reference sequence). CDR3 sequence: CASTPTGVVGGYTF. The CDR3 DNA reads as TGTGCCAGTACCCCGACGGGGGTAGTTGGTGGCTACACCTTC.

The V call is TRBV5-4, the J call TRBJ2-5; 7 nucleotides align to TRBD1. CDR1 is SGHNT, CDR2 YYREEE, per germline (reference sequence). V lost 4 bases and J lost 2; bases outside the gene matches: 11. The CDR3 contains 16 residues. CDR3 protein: CASSPGLGQRQETQYF. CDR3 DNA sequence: TGTGCCAGCAGCCCCGGCCTGGGACAGAGACAAGAGACCCAGTACTTC. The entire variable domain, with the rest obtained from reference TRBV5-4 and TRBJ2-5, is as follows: ETGVTQSPTHLIKTRGQQVTLRCSSQSGHNTVSWYQQALGQGPQFIFQYYREEENGRGNFPPRFSGLQFPNYSSELNVNALELDDSALYLCASSPGLGQRQETQYFGPGTRLLVL.

CDR3 protein: CASSIQGSEKLFF. Written as DNA, the CDR3 is TGTGCCAGCAGCATACAGGGTAGTGAAAAACTGTTTTTT. The chain has TRBV9 and TRBJ1-4, with D perhaps matching TRBD1 (6 bases). The CDR3 runs to 13 residues. Trimming took 4 bases from V and 7 from J, leaving 11 bases between them. Per the germline V gene, CDR1 is SGDLS and CDR2 is YYNGEE. Drawing the rest from reference TRBV9 and TRBJ1-4, the complete variable domain is DSGVTQTPKHLITATGQRVTLRCSPRSGDLSVYWYQQSLDQGLQFLIQYYNGEERAKGNILERFSAQQFPDLHSELNLSSLELGDSALYFCASSIQGSEKLFFGSGTQLSVL.

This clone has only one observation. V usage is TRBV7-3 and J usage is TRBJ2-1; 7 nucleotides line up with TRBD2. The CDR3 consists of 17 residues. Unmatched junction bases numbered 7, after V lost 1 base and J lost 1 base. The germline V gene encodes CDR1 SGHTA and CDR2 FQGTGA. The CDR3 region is CASSLRAVRESYNEQFF. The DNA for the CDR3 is TGTGCCAGCAGCTTAAGGGCCGTGCGGGAGTCCTACAATGAGCAGTTCTTC.

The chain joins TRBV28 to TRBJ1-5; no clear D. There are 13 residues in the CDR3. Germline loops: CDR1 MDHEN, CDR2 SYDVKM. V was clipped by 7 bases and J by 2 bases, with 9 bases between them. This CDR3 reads CASTAGRNQPQHF. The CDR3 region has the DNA TGTGCCAGCACTGCAGGTCGCAATCAGCCCCAGCATTTT.

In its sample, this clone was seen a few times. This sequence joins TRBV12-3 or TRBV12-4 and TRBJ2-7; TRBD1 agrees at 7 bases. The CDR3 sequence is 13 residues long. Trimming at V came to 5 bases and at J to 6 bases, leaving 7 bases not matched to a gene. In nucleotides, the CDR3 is TGTGCCAGCAGTCGGACAGGAATAGGCGAGCAGTACTTC. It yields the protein CASSRTGIGEQYF.

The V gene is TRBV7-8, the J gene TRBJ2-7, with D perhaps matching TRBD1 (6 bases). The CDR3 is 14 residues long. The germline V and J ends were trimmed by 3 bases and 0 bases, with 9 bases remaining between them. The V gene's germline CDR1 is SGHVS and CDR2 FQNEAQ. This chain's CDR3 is CASSFLGHSYEQYF. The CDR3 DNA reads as TGTGCCAGCAGCTTCTTGGGACACTCCTACGAGCAGTACTTC.

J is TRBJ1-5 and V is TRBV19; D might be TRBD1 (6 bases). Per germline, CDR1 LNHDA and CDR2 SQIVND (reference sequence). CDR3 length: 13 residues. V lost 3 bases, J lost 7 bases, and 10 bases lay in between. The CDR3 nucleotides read TGTGCCAGTAGTATCAGGGGTCGGCAGCCCCAGCATTTT. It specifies CASSIRGRQPQHF.